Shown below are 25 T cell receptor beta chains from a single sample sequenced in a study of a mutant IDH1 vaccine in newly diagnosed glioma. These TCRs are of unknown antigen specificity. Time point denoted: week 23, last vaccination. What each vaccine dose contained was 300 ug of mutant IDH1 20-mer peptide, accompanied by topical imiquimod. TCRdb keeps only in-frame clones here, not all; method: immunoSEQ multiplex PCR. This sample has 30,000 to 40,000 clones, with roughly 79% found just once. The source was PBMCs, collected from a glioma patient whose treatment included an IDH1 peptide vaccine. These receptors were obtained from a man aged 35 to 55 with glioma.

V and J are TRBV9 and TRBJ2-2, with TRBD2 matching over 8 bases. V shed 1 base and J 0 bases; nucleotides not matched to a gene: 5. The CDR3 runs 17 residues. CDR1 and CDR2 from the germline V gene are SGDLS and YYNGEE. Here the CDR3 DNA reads TGTGCCAGCAGCGTAACCGGGAGGGCCGCGAACACCGGGGAGCTGTTTTTT. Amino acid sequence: CASSVTGRAANTGELFF.

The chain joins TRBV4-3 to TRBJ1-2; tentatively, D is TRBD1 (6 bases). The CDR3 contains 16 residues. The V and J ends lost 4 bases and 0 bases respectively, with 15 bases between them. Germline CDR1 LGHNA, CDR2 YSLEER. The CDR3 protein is CASSRRGGSTNYGYTF. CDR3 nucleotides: TGCGCCAGCAGCCGCCGAGGGGGGTCGACTAACTATGGCTACACCTTC.

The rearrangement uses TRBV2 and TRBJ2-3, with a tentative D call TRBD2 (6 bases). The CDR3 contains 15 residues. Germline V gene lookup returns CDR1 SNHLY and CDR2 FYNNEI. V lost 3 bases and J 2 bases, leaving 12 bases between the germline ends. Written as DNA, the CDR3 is TGTGCCAGCAGTGAGGGGACTTCGCTCACAGATACGCAGTATTTT. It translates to CASSEGTSLTDTQYF.

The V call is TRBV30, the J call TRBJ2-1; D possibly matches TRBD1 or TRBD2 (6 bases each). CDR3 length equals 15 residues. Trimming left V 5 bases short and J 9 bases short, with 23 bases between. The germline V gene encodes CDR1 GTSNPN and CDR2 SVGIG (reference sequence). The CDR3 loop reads CAWGLGGEGTGEQFF. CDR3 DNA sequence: TGTGCCTGGGGCCTGGGGGGCGAGGGTACAGGTGAGCAGTTCTTC.

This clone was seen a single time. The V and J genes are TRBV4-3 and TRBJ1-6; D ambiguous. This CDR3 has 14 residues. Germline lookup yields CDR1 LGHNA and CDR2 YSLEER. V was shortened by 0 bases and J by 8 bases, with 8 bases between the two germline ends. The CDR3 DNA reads TGCGCCAGCAGCCAAGATATGAGGGATTCACCCCTCCACTTT. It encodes CASSQDMRDSPLHF.

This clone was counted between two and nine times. CDR3: CASSLMVGAANEQYF. The DNA for the CDR3 is TGTGCCAGCAGCTTAATGGTGGGAGCGGCGAACGAGCAGTACTTC. The rearrangement joins TRBV11-2 to TRBJ2-7, with D tentatively TRBD2 (5 bases). This CDR3 contains 15 residues. The germline CDR1 and CDR2 sequences are SGHAT and FQNNGV. Trimming pared 2 bases from V and 5 bases from J, leaving 16 bases between.

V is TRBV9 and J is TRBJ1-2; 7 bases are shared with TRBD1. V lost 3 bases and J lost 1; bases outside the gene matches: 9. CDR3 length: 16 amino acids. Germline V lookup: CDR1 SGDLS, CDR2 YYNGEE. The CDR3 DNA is TGTGCCAGCAGCGCTGGACAGGACCCACTTAACTATGGCTACACCTTC. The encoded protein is CASSAGQDPLNYGYTF. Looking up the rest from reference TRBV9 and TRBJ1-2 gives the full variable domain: DSGVTQTPKHLITATGQRVTLRCSPRSGDLSVYWYQQSLDQGLQFLIQYYNGEERAKGNILERFSAQQFPDLHSELNLSSLELGDSALYFCASSAGQDPLNYGYTFGSGTRLTVV.

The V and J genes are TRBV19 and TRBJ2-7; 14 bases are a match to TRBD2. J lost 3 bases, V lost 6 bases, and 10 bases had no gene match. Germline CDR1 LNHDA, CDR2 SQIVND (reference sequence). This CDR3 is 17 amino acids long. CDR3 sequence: CASSLGLAGGARYEQYF. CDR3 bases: TGTGCCAGTAGCCTCGGACTAGCGGGGGGCGCCCGCTACGAGCAGTACTTC. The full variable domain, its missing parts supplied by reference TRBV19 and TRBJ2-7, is DGGITQSPKYLFRKEGQNVTLSCEQNLNHDAMYWYRQDPGQGLRLIYYSQIVNDFQKGDIAEGYSVSREKKESFPLTVTSAQKNPTAFYLCASSLGLAGGARYEQYFGPGTRLTVT.

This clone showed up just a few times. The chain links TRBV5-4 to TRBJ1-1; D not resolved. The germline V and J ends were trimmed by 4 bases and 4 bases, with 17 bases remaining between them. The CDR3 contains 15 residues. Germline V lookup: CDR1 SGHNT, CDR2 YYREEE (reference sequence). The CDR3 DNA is TGTGCCAGCAGCCCGAGTGATGTGGTTTTCACTGAAGCTTTCTTT. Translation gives CASSPSDVVFTEAFF.

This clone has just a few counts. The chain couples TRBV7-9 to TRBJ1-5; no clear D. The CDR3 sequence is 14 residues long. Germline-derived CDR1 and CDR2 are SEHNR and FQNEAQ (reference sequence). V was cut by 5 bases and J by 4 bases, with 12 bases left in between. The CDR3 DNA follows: TGTGCCAGCAGCGATCCGGGAGGTAATCAGCCCCAGCATTTT. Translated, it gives CASSDPGGNQPQHF.

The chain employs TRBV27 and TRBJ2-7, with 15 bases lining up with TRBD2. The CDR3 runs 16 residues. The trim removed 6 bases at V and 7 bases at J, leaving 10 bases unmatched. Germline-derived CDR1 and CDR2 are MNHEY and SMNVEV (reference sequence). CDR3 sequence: CASSLGTSGRRAEQYF. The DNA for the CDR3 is TGTGCCAGCAGCCTTGGGACTAGCGGGAGGAGGGCAGAGCAGTACTTC.

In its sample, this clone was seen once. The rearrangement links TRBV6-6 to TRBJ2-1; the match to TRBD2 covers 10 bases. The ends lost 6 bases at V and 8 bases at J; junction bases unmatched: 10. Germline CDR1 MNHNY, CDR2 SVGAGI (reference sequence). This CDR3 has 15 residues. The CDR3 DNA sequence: TGTGCCAGCAGGGGGGGGAGCGGGAGGGCCTATGAGCAGTTCTTC. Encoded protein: CASRGGSGRAYEQFF.

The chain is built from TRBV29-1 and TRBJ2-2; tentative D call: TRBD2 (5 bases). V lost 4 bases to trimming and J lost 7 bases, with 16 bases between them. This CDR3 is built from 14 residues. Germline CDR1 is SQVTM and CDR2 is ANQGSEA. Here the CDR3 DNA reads TGCAGCGTTGCCCCCTCCGCGGGTGGCGGGGAGCTGTTTTTT. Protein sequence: CSVAPSAGGGELFF.

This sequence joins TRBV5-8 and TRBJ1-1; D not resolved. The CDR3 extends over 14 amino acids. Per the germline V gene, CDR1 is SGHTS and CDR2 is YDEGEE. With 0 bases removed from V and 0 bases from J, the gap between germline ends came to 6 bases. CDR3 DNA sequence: TGTGCCAGCAGCTTGGGACTGATGAACACTGAAGCTTTCTTT. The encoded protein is CASSLGLMNTEAFF.

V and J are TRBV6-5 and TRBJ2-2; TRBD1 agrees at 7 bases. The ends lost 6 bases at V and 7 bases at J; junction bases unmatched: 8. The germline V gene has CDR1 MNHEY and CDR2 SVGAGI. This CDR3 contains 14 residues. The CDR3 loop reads CASSLGTAVGELFF. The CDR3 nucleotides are TGTGCCAGCAGCCTCGGGACAGCGGTCGGGGAGCTGTTTTTT.

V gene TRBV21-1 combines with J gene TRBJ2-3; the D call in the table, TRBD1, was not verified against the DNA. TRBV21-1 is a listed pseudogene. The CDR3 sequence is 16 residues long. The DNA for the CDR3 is TGTGCCACAGTACGGTGGTCCCAGGGTAGAACAGATACGCAGTATTTT. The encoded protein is CATVRWSQGRTDTQYF.

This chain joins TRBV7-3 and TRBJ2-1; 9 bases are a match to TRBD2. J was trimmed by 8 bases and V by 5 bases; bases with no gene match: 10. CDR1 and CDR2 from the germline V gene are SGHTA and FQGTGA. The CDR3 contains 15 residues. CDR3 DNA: TGTGCCAGCAGCCCAGGGCGGGAGGGCCAGTATGAGCAGTTCTTC. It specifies CASSPGREGQYEQFF.

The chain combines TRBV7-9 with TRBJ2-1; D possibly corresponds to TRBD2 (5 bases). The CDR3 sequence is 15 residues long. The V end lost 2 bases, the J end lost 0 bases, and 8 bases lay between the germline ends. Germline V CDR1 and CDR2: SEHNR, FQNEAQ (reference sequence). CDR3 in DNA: TGTGCCAGCAGCTTAAGTGGGAGCTCCTACAATGAGCAGTTCTTC. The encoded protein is CASSLSGSSYNEQFF.

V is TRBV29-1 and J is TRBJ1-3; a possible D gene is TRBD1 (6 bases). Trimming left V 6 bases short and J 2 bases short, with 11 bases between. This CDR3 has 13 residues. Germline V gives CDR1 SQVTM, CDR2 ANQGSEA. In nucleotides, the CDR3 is TGCAGCGTCATACAGGGAACTGGAAACACCATATATTTT. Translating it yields CSVIQGTGNTIYF.

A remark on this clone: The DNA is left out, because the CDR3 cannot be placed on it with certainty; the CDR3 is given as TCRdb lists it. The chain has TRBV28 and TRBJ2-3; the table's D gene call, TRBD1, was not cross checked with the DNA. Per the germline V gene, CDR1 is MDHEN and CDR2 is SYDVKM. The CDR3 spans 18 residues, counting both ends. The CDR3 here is CASSSSITIRTASYTQYF.

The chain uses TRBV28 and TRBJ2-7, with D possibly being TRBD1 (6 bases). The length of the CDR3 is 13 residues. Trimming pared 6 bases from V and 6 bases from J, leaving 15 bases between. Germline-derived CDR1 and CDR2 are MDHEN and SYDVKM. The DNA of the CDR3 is TGTGCCAGCAGCCCAACGCCCAGGGGCGAGCAGTACTTC. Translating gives CASSPTPRGEQYF.

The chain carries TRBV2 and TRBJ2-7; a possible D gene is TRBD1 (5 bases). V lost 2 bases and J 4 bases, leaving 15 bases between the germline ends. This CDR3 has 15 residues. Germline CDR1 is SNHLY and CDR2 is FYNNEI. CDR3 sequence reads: CASSEQMDMGYEQYF. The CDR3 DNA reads TGTGCCAGCAGTGAACAAATGGACATGGGATACGAGCAGTACTTC.

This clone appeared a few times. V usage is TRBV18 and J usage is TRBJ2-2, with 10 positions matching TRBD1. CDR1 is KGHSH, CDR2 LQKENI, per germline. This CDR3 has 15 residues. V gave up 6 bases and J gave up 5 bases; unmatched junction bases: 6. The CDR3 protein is CASSLDRGRTGELFF. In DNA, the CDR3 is TGTGCCAGCTCTCTCGACAGGGGGCGAACCGGGGAGCTGTTTTTT.

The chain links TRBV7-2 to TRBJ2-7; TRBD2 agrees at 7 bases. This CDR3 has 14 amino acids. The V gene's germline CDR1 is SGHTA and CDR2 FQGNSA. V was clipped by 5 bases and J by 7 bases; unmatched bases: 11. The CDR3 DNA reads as TGTGCCAGCAGCGCTGGGGGAGGGCCCAAGGAGCAGTACTTC. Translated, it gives CASSAGGGPKEQYF.

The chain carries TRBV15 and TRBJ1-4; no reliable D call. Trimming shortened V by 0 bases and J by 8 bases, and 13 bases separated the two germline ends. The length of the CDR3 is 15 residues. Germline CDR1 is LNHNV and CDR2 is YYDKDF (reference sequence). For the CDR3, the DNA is TGTGCCACCAGCAGAGAGGGCTCAGCGGGGGAAAAACTGTTTTTT. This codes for CATSREGSAGEKLFF.